These 15 T cell receptor beta chains were sequenced from one sample in a study of cytotoxic CD8 clonotypes in ibrutinib-treated CLL. Profiling relied on immunoSEQ multiplex PCR, and the TCRdb table lists in-frame clones only, not all of them. The sample gives about 330,000 clones, roughly 70% of which show up once; approximately 6% is in the top ten. This specimen was PBMCs, taken after 36 months of ibrutinib treatment. These receptors originate from a human donor with chronic lymphocytic leukemia.

The chain combines TRBV19 with TRBJ1-2, with TRBD1 as a possible D gene (6 bases). CDR1 is LNHDA, CDR2 SQIVND, per germline (reference sequence). V gave up 6 bases and J gave up 4 bases, with 12 bases separating them. CDR3 length: 13 residues. The CDR3 loop is CASRAGGLYGYTF. The CDR3 coding sequence is TGTGCCAGTAGAGCCGGGGGGCTCTATGGCTACACCTTC.

The chain couples TRBV27 to TRBJ1-5, with a tentative D call TRBD1 (5 bases). The CDR3 loop spans 13 amino acids. Trimming removed 3 bases from V and 5 bases from J, with 8 bases in between. Germline loops: CDR1 MNHEY, CDR2 SMNVEV (reference sequence). The CDR3, as DNA: TGTGCCAGCAGTTTTGGGGGATATCAGCCCCAGCATTTT. This sequence encodes CASSFGGYQPQHF.

This chain links TRBV19 with TRBJ1-2, with D possibly TRBD1 on 5 matching bases. Trimming removed 3 bases at V and 4 bases at J, with 12 bases between. There are 14 residues in the CDR3. The germline V gene has CDR1 LNHDA and CDR2 SQIVND (reference sequence). The CDR3 reads CASSMRTGPYGYTF. Here the CDR3 DNA reads TGTGCCAGTAGTATGCGGACGGGGCCCTATGGCTACACCTTC.

The chain employs TRBV5-1 and TRBJ2-1; D not certain. The germline gives CDR1 SGHRS, CDR2 YFSETQ. The V end was cut by 1 base, the J end by 10 bases, with 9 bases between. The length of the CDR3 is 12 residues. For the CDR3, the DNA is TGCGCCAGCAGCTTGACAACAGCCGAGCAGTTCTTC. Protein product: CASSLTTAEQFF.

This clone was recorded a few times. This rearrangement joins TRBV10-3 to TRBJ1-4, with D maybe TRBD1 (6 bases). The V gene lost 6 bases and the J gene lost 5 bases, with 10 bases spanning the gap. The CDR3 consists of 13 residues. The germline V gene encodes CDR1 ENHRY and CDR2 SYGVKD. The DNA of the CDR3 is TGTGCCATCAGGAAACAGGGAAATGAAAAACTGTTTTTT. Its protein product is CAIRKQGNEKLFF.

The rearrangement joins TRBV19 to TRBJ2-7, with 8 bases that match TRBD1. The DNA end lines up better with TRBJ2-5; the J call may be wrong. CDR3 length: 14 residues. Germline V gene data show CDR1 as LNHDA and CDR2 as SQIVND (reference sequence). The CDR3 loop reads CASSRQGAGETQYF. CDR3 nucleotide sequence: TGTGCCAGTAGTAGGCAGGGGGCGGGAGAGACCCAGTACTTC.

The V and J genes are TRBV7-9 and TRBJ2-7; the D gene could be TRBD1 or TRBD2 (5 bases each). The V and J ends lost 5 bases and 3 bases respectively, with 17 bases between them. The CDR3 runs to 15 residues. Germline CDR1 and CDR2: SEHNR and FQNEAQ (reference sequence). CDR3 in amino acids: CASSRGERQLYEQYF. The DNA of the CDR3 is TGTGCCAGCAGCCGAGGGGAGCGTCAGCTCTACGAGCAGTACTTC.

The chain combines TRBV28 with TRBJ2-7; 7 bases are a match to TRBD1. Germline V lookup: CDR1 MDHEN, CDR2 SYDVKM. After removal of 3 bases from V and 3 bases from J, the junction contained 8 bases not matched to a gene. The CDR3 has 15 amino acids. The CDR3 sequence is CASSFKVYRGYEQYF. As DNA, the CDR3 is TGTGCCAGCAGTTTTAAGGTGTACAGGGGCTACGAGCAGTACTTC. Full variable domain (remainder filled in from reference TRBV28 and TRBJ2-7): DVKVTQSSRYLVKRTGEKVFLECVQDMDHENMFWYRQDPGLGLRLIYFSYDVKMKEKGDIPEGYSVSREKKERFSLILESASTNQTSMYLCASSFKVYRGYEQYFGPGTRLTVT.

The chain recombines TRBV15 with TRBJ2-3; 10 nucleotides match TRBD1. CDR1 is LNHNV, CDR2 YYDKDF, per germline (reference sequence). This CDR3 comprises 15 residues. Trimming took 4 bases from V and 2 from J; bases not matched to a gene: 3. Here the CDR3 reads CATSIDRGLTDTQYF. DNA of the CDR3: TGTGCCACCAGCATCGACAGGGGGCTCACAGATACGCAGTATTTT.

A single count supports this clone. The chain has TRBV7-6 and TRBJ2-7; D unclear. Germline-derived CDR1 and CDR2 are SGHVS and FNYEAQ. Between the trimmed V and J ends, which lost 2 bases and 2 bases, there was a span of 13 bases. This CDR3 has 15 residues. In nucleotides, the CDR3 is TGTGCCAGCAGCTTACTTGTGGCATCTACCTACGAGCAGTACTTC. Protein sequence: CASSLLVASTYEQYF. Combining the CDR3 with reference TRBV7-6 and TRBJ2-7 gives the whole variable domain GAGVSQSPRYKVTKRGQDVALRCDPISGHVSLYWYRQALGQGPEFLTYFNYEAQQDKSGLPNDRFSAERPEGSISTLTIQRTEQRDSAMYRCASSLLVASTYEQYFGPGTRLTVT.

The chain joins TRBV7-6 to TRBJ1-1; 9 nucleotides line up with TRBD1. CDR3 length: 15 amino acids. Looked up from germline, CDR1 is SGHVS and CDR2 is FNYEAQ. With V trimmed by 5 bases and J by 2 bases, 6 bases remained unmatched. CDR3 sequence: CASSPETGGNTEAFF. The CDR3 DNA sequence: TGTGCCAGCAGCCCGGAAACAGGGGGCAACACTGAAGCTTTCTTT.

The chain is built from TRBV29-1 and TRBJ1-2; D is undetermined. CDR3 length equals 11 residues. V gave up 4 bases and J gave up 7 bases, with 10 bases separating them. The V gene's germline CDR1 is SQVTM and CDR2 ANQGSEA. CDR3 in amino acids: CSVGKGRGYTF. The CDR3 nucleotides read TGCAGCGTTGGGAAAGGACGTGGCTACACCTTC.

CDR3 bases: TGTGCCAGCAGCTTAGATTCACGGTTCGCTGGCTACACCTTC. This encodes CASSLDSRFAGYTF. The genes are TRBV11-2 and TRBJ1-2; no clear D gene. CDR1 is SGHAT, CDR2 FQNNGV, per germline. The germline V and J ends were trimmed by 0 bases and 7 bases, with 12 bases remaining between them. CDR3 length equals 14 residues.

This clone appeared a few times. The gene calls are TRBV4-1 and TRBJ2-7; no definite D call. The CDR3 extends over 12 amino acids. Deletions cut 4 bases from V and 7 bases from J, with 11 bases between. Germline assignment: CDR1 MGHRA and CDR2 YSYEKL. The CDR3 region is CASSPPLGEQYF. CDR3 coding DNA: TGCGCCAGCAGCCCCCCCCTAGGTGAGCAGTACTTC.

The gene calls are TRBV9 and TRBJ1-1; D is uncertain. The CDR3 runs 13 residues. Germline assignment: CDR1 SGDLS and CDR2 YYNGEE. The V gene lost 0 bases and the J gene lost 8 bases, with 11 bases spanning the gap. In nucleotides, the CDR3 is TGTGCCAGCAGCGTAGATTTCCGGGCGGAAGCTTTCTTT. This gives the protein CASSVDFRAEAFF.